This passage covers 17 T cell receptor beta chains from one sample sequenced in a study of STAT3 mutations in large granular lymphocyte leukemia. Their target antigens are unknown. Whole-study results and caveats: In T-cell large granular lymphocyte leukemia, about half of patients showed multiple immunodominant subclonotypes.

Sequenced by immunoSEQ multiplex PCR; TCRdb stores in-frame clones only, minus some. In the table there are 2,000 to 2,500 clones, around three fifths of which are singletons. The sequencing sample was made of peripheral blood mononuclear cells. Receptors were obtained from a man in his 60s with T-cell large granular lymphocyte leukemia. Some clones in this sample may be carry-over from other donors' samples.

The CDR3 coding sequence is TGTGCCAGCAGCCAACCGGATAACGTCTATGGCTACACCTTC. Amino acids: CASSQPDNVYGYTF. The chain links TRBV4-2 to TRBJ1-2, with no clear D. V lost 2 bases and J 4 bases, leaving 11 bases between the germline ends. The CDR3 runs to 14 residues. CDR1 is LGHNA and CDR2 is YNFKEQ in the germline V gene.

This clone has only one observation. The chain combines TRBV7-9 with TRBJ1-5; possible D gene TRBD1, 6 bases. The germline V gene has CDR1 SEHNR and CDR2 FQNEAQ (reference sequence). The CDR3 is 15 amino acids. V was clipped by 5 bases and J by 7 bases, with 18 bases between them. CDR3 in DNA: TGTGCCAGCAGCGCCGGCACCCTGGGGGGCCAGCCCCAGCATTTT. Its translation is CASSAGTLGGQPQHF.

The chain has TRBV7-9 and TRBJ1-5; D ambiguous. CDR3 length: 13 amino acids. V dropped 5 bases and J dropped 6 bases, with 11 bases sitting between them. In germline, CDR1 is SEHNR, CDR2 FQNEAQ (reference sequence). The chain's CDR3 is CASSQEWAQPQHF. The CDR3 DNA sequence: TGTGCCAGCAGCCAGGAGTGGGCTCAGCCCCAGCATTTT.

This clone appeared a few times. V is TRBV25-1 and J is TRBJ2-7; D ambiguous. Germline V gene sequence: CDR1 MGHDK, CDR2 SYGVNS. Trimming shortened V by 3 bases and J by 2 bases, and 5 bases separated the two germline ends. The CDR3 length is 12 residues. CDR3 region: CASSDGPYEQYF. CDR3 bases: TGTGCCAGCAGTGACGGTCCCTACGAGCAGTACTTC.

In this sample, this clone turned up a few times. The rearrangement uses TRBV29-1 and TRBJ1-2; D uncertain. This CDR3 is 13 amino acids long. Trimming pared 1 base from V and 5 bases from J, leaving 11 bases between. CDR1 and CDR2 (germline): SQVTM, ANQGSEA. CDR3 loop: CSVEVRVGYGYTF. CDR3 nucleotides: TGCAGCGTTGAAGTTAGGGTTGGGTATGGCTACACCTTC.

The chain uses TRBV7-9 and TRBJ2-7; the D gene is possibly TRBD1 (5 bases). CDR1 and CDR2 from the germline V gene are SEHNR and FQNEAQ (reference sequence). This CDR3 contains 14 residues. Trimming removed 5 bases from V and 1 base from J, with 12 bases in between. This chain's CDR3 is CASSQYQGSYEQYF. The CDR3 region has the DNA TGTGCCAGCAGCCAATACCAGGGTTCCTACGAGCAGTACTTC.

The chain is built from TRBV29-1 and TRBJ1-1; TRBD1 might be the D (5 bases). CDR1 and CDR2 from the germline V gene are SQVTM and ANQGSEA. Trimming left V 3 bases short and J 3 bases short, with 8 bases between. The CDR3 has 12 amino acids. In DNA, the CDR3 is TGCAGCGTTGACGACAGAGACACTGAAGCTTTCTTT. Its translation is CSVDDRDTEAFF.

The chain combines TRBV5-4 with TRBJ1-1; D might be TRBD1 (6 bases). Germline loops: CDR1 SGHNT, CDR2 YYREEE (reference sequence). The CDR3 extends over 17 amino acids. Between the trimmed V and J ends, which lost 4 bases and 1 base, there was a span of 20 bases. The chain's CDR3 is CASSRDTPRVGNTEAFF. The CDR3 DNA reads TGTGCCAGCAGCCGGGACACCCCTCGGGTGGGGAACACTGAAGCTTTCTTT.

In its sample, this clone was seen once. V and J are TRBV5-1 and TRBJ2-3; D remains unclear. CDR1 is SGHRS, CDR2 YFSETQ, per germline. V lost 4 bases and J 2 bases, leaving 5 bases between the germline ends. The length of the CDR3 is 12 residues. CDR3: CASSRTTDTQYF. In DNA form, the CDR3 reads TGCGCCAGCAGCCGGACCACAGATACGCAGTATTTT.

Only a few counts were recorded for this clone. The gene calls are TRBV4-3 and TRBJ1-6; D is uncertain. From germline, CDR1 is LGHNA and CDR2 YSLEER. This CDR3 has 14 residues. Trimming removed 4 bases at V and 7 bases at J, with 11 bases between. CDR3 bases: TGCGCCAGCAGCCCCTGGACGGAAAATTCACCCCTCCACTTT. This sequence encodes CASSPWTENSPLHF.

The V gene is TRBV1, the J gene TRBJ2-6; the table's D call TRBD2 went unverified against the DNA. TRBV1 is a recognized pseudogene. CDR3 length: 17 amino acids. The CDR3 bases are TGCACCAGCAGACATGGAGGTTTGCAAAGTCGGGCCAACGTCCTGACTTTC. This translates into CTSRHGGLQSRANVLTF.

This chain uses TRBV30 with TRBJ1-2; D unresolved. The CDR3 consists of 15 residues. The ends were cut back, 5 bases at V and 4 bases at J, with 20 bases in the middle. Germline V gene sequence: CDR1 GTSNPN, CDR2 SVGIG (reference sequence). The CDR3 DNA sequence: TGTGCCTGGGTGAGATCTGCTGTCGGGGTCTATGGCTACACCTTC. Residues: CAWVRSAVGVYGYTF.

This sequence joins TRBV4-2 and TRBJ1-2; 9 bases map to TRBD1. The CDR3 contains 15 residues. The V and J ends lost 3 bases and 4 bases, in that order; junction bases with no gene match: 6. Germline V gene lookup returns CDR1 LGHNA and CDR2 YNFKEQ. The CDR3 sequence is CASSHAGTGPYGYTF. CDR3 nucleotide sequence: TGTGCCAGCAGCCACGCCGGGACAGGGCCCTATGGCTACACCTTC.

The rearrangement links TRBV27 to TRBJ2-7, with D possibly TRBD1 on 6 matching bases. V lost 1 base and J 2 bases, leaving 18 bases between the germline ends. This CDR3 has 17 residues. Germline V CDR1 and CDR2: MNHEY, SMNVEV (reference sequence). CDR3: CASSLFGGPRYTYEQYF. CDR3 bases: TGTGCCAGCAGTTTATTTGGGGGCCCTCGATATACCTACGAGCAGTACTTC.

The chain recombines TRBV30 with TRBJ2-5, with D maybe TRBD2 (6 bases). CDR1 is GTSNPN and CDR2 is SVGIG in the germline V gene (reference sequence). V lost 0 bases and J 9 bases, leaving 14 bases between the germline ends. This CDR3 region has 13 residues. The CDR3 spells CAWSVTGPGAQYF. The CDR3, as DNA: TGTGCCTGGAGTGTGACCGGACCGGGGGCCCAGTACTTC.

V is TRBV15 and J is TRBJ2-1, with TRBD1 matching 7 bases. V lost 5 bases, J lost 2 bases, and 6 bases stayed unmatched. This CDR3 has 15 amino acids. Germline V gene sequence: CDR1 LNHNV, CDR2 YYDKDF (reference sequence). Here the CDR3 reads CATSDVTGAYNEQFF. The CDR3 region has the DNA TGTGCCACCAGCGACGTAACAGGGGCCTACAATGAGCAGTTCTTC.

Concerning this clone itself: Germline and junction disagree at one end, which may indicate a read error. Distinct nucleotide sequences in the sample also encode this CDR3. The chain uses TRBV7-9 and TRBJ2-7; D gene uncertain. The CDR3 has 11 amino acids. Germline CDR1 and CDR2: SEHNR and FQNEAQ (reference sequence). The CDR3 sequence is CASSLFDEQYF. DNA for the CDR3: TGTGCCAGCAGCTTATTCGACGAGCAATACTTC. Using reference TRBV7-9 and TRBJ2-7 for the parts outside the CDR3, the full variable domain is DTGVSQNPRHKITKRGQNVTFRCDPISEHNRLYWYRQTLGQGPEFLTYFQNEAQLEKSRLLSDRFSAERPKGSFSTLEIQRTEQGDSAMYLCASSLFDEQYFGPGTRLTVT.